Following are 32 T cell receptor beta chains from one sample sequenced in a study of T-cell memory formation after mild COVID-19. TCRdb called the 5' RACE reads again in MiXCR, with one record for every CDR3 protein. This sample yields fewer than 700,000 distinct CDR3 sequences, of which about 22% are seen a single time; approximately 8% belongs to the top ten. Sequenced: PBMCs or a T cell subset sorted from them (not recorded which). The receptors shown here come from an adult woman who had mild COVID-19 (a few samples of this study predate the infection). Cell type and time point are not known.

This clonotype was counted at least ten times. V gene TRBV29-1 combines with J gene TRBJ2-1; D remains unclear. Germline lookup yields CDR1 SQVTM and CDR2 ANQGSEA. This CDR3 comprises 11 residues. Trimming stripped 2 bases from V and 7 bases from J, with 6 bases between. The CDR3 region is CSVERQNEQFF. The CDR3 coding sequence is TGCAGCGTTGAACGTCAGAATGAGCAGTTCTTC.

The chain carries TRBV24-1 and TRBJ1-3; unclear D gene. Germline V gene lookup returns CDR1 KGHDR and CDR2 SFDVKD. The V gene lost 2 bases and the J gene lost 0 bases, with 10 bases spanning the gap. The CDR3 is 16 amino acids. DNA for the CDR3: TGTGCCACCAGTGATTCAAGAGTATCCTCTGGAAACACCATATATTTT. Its translation: CATSDSRVSSGNTIYF.

Only a few counts were recorded for this clonotype. The rearrangement joins TRBV29-1 to TRBJ2-5, with 12 bases aligning to TRBD1. After removal of 1 base from V and 5 bases from J, the junction contained 8 bases not matched to a gene. The CDR3 is 16 residues long. Germline CDR1 reads SQVTM; CDR2 reads ANQGSEA. CDR3 in amino acids: CSVEVGTGGIVETQYF. The CDR3 bases are TGCAGCGTTGAAGTTGGGACAGGGGGCATTGTGGAGACCCAGTACTTC.

This clonotype was seen a few times. The gene calls are TRBV7-2 and TRBJ2-7; 7 bases fit TRBD1. From germline, CDR1 is SGHTA and CDR2 FQGNSA. V was pared by 5 bases and J by 5 bases, with 9 bases of the junction left unmatched. This CDR3 comprises 14 residues. The DNA for the CDR3 is TGTGCCAGCAGCCGCGGACAGGCCCGCCACGAGCAGTACTTC. Translated: CASSRGQARHEQYF.

The chain has TRBV2 and TRBJ2-1, with 7 positions matching TRBD1. Germline CDR1 SNHLY, CDR2 FYNNEI. The J segment lost 14 bases and the V segment lost 10 bases, leaving 14 bases of the junction unmatched. This CDR3 has 12 residues. The CDR3 is CATGTDLLVEFF. The DNA of the CDR3 is TGTGCCACCGGGACAGACCTCTTAGTGGAGTTCTTC.

The CDR3 reads CATSWAGGGGGSETQYF. For the CDR3, the DNA is TGTGCCACCAGTTGGGCTGGCGGAGGCGGGGGCTCAGAGACCCAGTACTTC. This chain joins TRBV15 and TRBJ2-5; tentative D call: TRBD2 (7 bases). Looked up from germline, CDR1 is LNHNV and CDR2 is YYDKDF (reference sequence). The V and J ends lost 6 bases and 4 bases respectively, with 24 bases between them. This CDR3 spans 17 amino acids.

This clonotype has more than one count but fewer than ten. The chain uses TRBV5-1 and TRBJ1-1; D gene unclear. V lost 1 base and J 4 bases, leaving 11 bases between the germline ends. CDR1 and CDR2 (germline): SGHRS, YFSETQ. CDR3 length: 14 residues. DNA for the CDR3: TGCGCCAGCAGCTTGCTCCCTCGGGCCACTGAAGCTTTCTTT. This encodes CASSLLPRATEAFF.

This clonotype was detected a few times. This chain connects TRBV10-2 to TRBJ2-1; 8 bases map to TRBD2. The ends lost 5 bases at V and 2 bases at J; junction bases unmatched: 11. This CDR3 spans 17 amino acids. Germline CDR1 and CDR2: WSHSY and SAAADI. CDR3 residues: CASSNGAGGIPYNEQFF. Here the CDR3 DNA reads TGCGCCAGCAGTAACGGCGCGGGAGGCATCCCCTACAATGAGCAGTTCTTC.

The rearrangement joins TRBV20-1 to TRBJ1-1; D uncertain. The CDR3 has 13 amino acids. V dropped 4 bases and J dropped 5 bases, with 14 bases sitting between them. Germline V lookup: CDR1 DFQATT, CDR2 SNEGSKA (reference sequence). For the CDR3, the DNA is TGCAGTGCTAACATGGGGATGGGAACTGAAGCTTTCTTT. It translates to CSANMGMGTEAFF.

The chain carries TRBV12-3 or TRBV12-4 and TRBJ2-2, with 9 bases identical to TRBD2. CDR3 length: 21 residues. V lost 6 bases to trimming and J lost 3 bases; unmatched junction nucleotides: 23. In DNA form, the CDR3 reads TGTGCCAGCAGGGCCCGGTCAGGGGGGATAGCGGGAGACGGCTACACCGGGGAGCTGTTTTTT. Its protein product is CASRARSGGIAGDGYTGELFF.

The chain uses TRBV11-3 and TRBJ2-6; a possible D gene is TRBD2 (6 bases). V was clipped by 8 bases and J by 1 base, with 12 bases between them. The germline CDR1 and CDR2 sequences are SGHNT and YENEEA. The CDR3 sequence is 15 residues long. The CDR3 nucleotides read TGTGCCAGCCATATCGGGGGATCTGGGGCCAACGTCCTGACTTTC. Protein: CASHIGGSGANVLTF. Full variable domain (missing parts from reference TRBV11-3 and TRBJ2-6): EAGVVQSPRYKIIEKKQPVAFWCNPISGHNTLYWYLQNLGQGPELLIRYENEEAVDDSQLPKDRFSAERLKGVDSTLKIQPAELGDSAVYLCASHIGGSGANVLTFGAGSRLTVL.

This clonotype was recorded a few times. The rearrangement joins TRBV5-6 to TRBJ2-7; 8 bases are shared with TRBD2. Germline lookup yields CDR1 SGHDT and CDR2 YYEEEE. Losses at the gene ends were 0 bases for V and 2 bases for J; bases not matched to a gene: 4. The CDR3 extends over 15 amino acids. The CDR3 DNA reads as TGTGCCAGCAGCTTGGTACTAGCGGTTCCCTACGAGCAGTACTTC. Protein: CASSLVLAVPYEQYF.

This clonotype was seen only a few times. The V and J genes are TRBV3-1 and TRBJ1-1; maybe TRBD1 (5 bases). Trimming shortened V by 4 bases and J by 0 bases, and 9 bases separated the two germline ends. Germline V gene data show CDR1 as LGHDT and CDR2 as YNNKEL (reference sequence). This CDR3 spans 14 amino acids. CDR3 sequence reads: CASSPNRMNTEAFF. The CDR3 nucleotides are TGTGCCAGCAGCCCGAACAGGATGAACACTGAAGCTTTCTTT.

This clonotype occurred many times. J is TRBJ2-5 and V is TRBV30, with D perhaps TRBD2 (5 bases). This CDR3 has 14 residues. Germline assignment: CDR1 GTSNPN and CDR2 SVGIG (reference sequence). V gave up 2 bases and J gave up 2 bases, with 12 bases separating them. CDR3 residues: CAWSTSDLQETQYF. In DNA form, the CDR3 reads TGTGCCTGGAGTACTTCGGACTTGCAAGAGACCCAGTACTTC.

V is TRBV12-3 or TRBV12-4 and J is TRBJ1-1; D ambiguous. V was cut by 5 bases and J by 2 bases, with 15 bases left in between. This CDR3 comprises 15 residues. CDR3 in amino acids: CASSPGPRGNTEAFF. CDR3 nucleotide sequence: TGTGCCAGCAGTCCCGGACCGCGGGGAAACACTGAAGCTTTCTTT.

The genes are TRBV3-1 and TRBJ2-7; TRBD2 matches at 10 bases. The CDR3 is 15 amino acids. The V and J ends lost 0 bases and 7 bases, in that order; junction bases with no gene match: 6. CDR1 is LGHDT and CDR2 is YNNKEL in the germline V gene (reference sequence). The CDR3 region has the DNA TGTGCCAGCAGCCAAGAAACCTGGACTAGCGGTGAGCAGTACTTC. It yields the protein CASSQETWTSGEQYF.

The genes are TRBV4-3 and TRBJ1-1; D ambiguous. Germline assignment: CDR1 LGHNA and CDR2 YSLEER. The length of the CDR3 is 15 residues. Deletions cut 0 bases from V and 1 base from J, with 9 bases between. The CDR3 here is CASSQDRNWNTEAFF. The CDR3 nucleotides are TGCGCCAGCAGCCAAGATCGTAATTGGAACACTGAAGCTTTCTTT.

The V call is TRBV12-3 or TRBV12-4, the J call TRBJ1-2; 10 nucleotides align to TRBD1. The length of the CDR3 is 13 residues. V dropped 6 bases and J dropped 5; count of bases not matched to a gene: 3. In DNA form, the CDR3 reads TGTGCCAGCAGAAAGGGACAGGGGTATGGCTACACCTTC. This gives the protein CASRKGQGYGYTF.

V usage is TRBV7-7 and J usage is TRBJ2-3, with D tentatively TRBD2 (5 bases). CDR3 size: 13 residues. Germline loops: CDR1 SSHAT, CDR2 FNYEAQ (reference sequence). V was cut by 6 bases and J by 4 bases, with 11 bases left in between. In DNA, the CDR3 is TGTGCCAGCAGTTCACTAGGCCCAGATACGCAGTATTTT. This sequence encodes CASSSLGPDTQYF.

The chain employs TRBV6-1 and TRBJ2-3; D ambiguous. The CDR3 runs to 14 residues. V was pared by 6 bases and J by 3 bases, with 13 bases between. CDR1 and CDR2 (germline): MNHNS, SASEGT. CDR3 in amino acids: CASRTSPLTDTQYF. In DNA, the CDR3 is TGTGCCAGCAGGACGTCACCCCTGACAGATACGCAGTATTTT.

The rearrangement joins TRBV9 to TRBJ2-1; TRBD2 agrees at 7 bases. This CDR3 spans 18 amino acids. The germline V gene has CDR1 SGDLS and CDR2 YYNGEE. The junction had 13 bases not matched to a gene; V was cut back by 4 bases and J by 0 bases. The CDR3 DNA sequence: TGTGCCAGCAGCCCCTCCGGGGGGATACCAGTCTCCTACAATGAGCAGTTCTTC. Protein sequence: CASSPSGGIPVSYNEQFF.

The gene calls are TRBV20-1 and TRBJ2-7; TRBD2 matches at 7 bases. Trimming at V came to 1 base and at J to 0 bases, leaving 6 bases not matched to a gene. CDR1 and CDR2 (germline): DFQATT, SNEGSKA (reference sequence). The CDR3 totals 15 residues. The CDR3 nucleotides are TGCAGTGCTAGAGTAGGCGGGAGCGTCTCCTACGAGCAGTACTTC. Its translation: CSARVGGSVSYEQYF.

The gene calls are TRBV5-1 and TRBJ2-3; D possibly matches TRBD1 or TRBD2 (6 bases each). CDR1 is SGHRS and CDR2 is YFSETQ in the germline V gene. The CDR3 is 14 residues long. V lost 2 bases to trimming and J lost 5 bases, with 12 bases between them. The CDR3 region is CASSFGGPRDTQYF. The CDR3, as DNA: TGCGCCAGCAGCTTTGGGGGGCCGAGAGATACGCAGTATTTT.

This clonotype was counted a few times. The V call is TRBV20-1, the J call TRBJ1-6; the D gene is possibly TRBD1 (5 bases). The germline V gene has CDR1 DFQATT and CDR2 SNEGSKA (reference sequence). With 1 base removed from V and 5 bases from J, the gap between germline ends came to 12 bases. The CDR3 consists of 15 residues. DNA of the CDR3: TGCAGTGCTAGAGCTGACAGTTTCGATAATTCACCCCTCCACTTT. Encoded protein: CSARADSFDNSPLHF.

The V gene is TRBV7-8, the J gene TRBJ2-1; unclear D gene. CDR1 is SGHVS and CDR2 is FQNEAQ in the germline V gene. Deletions cut 1 base from V and 0 bases from J, with 10 bases between. This CDR3 contains 16 residues. CDR3 sequence reads: CASSLVISSSYNEQFF. CDR3 DNA sequence: TGTGCCAGCAGCTTAGTGATCTCCAGCTCCTACAATGAGCAGTTCTTC.

V and J are TRBV11-2 and TRBJ2-7; D might be TRBD2 (7 bases). Germline V gene lookup returns CDR1 SGHAT and CDR2 FQNNGV. There are 15 residues in the CDR3. V was shortened by 0 bases and J by 6 bases, with 15 bases between the two germline ends. CDR3 sequence: CASSLDAGATVEQYF. DNA for the CDR3: TGTGCCAGCAGCTTAGATGCGGGGGCAACGGTCGAGCAGTACTTC.

V usage is TRBV7-9 and J usage is TRBJ2-3; D is ambiguous. The CDR3 has 13 residues. Germline V gene lookup returns CDR1 SEHNR and CDR2 FQNEAQ (reference sequence). V was trimmed by 4 bases and J by 4 bases, leaving 9 bases between them. The CDR3 sequence is CASSSQLPDTQYF. In DNA form, the CDR3 reads TGTGCCAGCAGCTCCCAATTGCCAGATACGCAGTATTTT.

The genes are TRBV10-3 and TRBJ1-2, with 7 positions matching TRBD1. From germline, CDR1 is ENHRY and CDR2 SYGVKD. The V segment lost 10 bases and the J segment 8 bases; nucleotides outside the gene matches: 10. The length of the CDR3 is 12 residues. CDR3 nucleotides: TGTGCCAGCCGACAGGGAGTGGAGGGCTACACCTTC. Protein: CASRQGVEGYTF.

The table lists this clonotype with a few counts. The chain uses TRBV7-9 and TRBJ1-2, with D uncertain. CDR1 SEHNR and CDR2 FQNEAQ come from the germline V gene (reference sequence). This CDR3 has 13 amino acids. V lost 5 bases to trimming and J lost 5 bases, with 12 bases between them. The CDR3 here is CASSPRVGYGYTF. The CDR3 DNA sequence: TGTGCCAGCAGCCCGAGAGTGGGGTATGGCTACACCTTC.

The chain employs TRBV12-3 or TRBV12-4 and TRBJ1-3; 7 bases agree with TRBD1. The J segment lost 6 bases and the V segment lost 5 bases, leaving 7 bases of the junction unmatched. The CDR3 length is 14 residues. The CDR3: CASSLWDRENTIYF. The CDR3 DNA is TGTGCCAGCAGTCTGTGGGACAGAGAAAACACCATATATTTT.

V gene TRBV14 combines with J gene TRBJ1-1, with 7 bases aligning to TRBD1. The V and J ends lost 2 bases and 3 bases, in that order; junction bases with no gene match: 9. Germline-derived CDR1 and CDR2 are SGHDN and FVKESK. The CDR3 totals 16 residues. The CDR3 region has the DNA TGTGCCAGCAGCCAACTTTCCGGGACAGAGTACACTGAAGCTTTCTTT. It is translated as CASSQLSGTEYTEAFF.

This clonotype has more than one count but fewer than ten. This chain links TRBV5-1 with TRBJ2-5; 8 nucleotides agree with TRBD2. The CDR3 runs to 15 residues. Germline CDR1 and CDR2: SGHRS and YFSETQ. V shed 7 bases, J shed 1 base, and the junction held 9 bases outside the gene matches. For the CDR3, the DNA is TGCGCCAGCGGCAACGGGAGGGCAAGCCAAGAGACCCAGTACTTC. It is translated as CASGNGRASQETQYF.